The sequence of this TCR beta chain was determined in a study of T cell responses to AZD1222 COVID-19 vaccine. Clones were read by immunoSEQ multiplex PCR, and TCRdb kept only the in-frame ones, dropping some. The sample includes about 120,000 clones, around 85% seen only once; the top ten take roughly 6.2%. V was cut by 1 base and J by 1 base, with 13 bases left in between. CDR1 and CDR2 from the germline V gene are LGHNA and YSLEER. The CDR3 is 16 amino acids. The chain employs TRBV4-3 and TRBJ1-2; D is possibly TRBD1 (5 bases). This TCR was recovered from an adult in good health. The material sequenced was peripheral blood, taken on day 0 of AZD1222 vaccination. The CDR3: CASSQGEGTLNYGYTF. Here the CDR3 DNA reads TGCGCCAGCAGCCAAGGAGAGGGGACCCTTAACTATGGCTACACCTTC.